This T cell receptor beta chain is from a study of cytomegalovirus exposure and HLA in healthy donors. For the study at large: Around 180 million T cells yielded 117 million unique TCR beta sequences in earlier analysis. Among the 400 or so donors who were genotyped, approximately 84% fell in the genetic ancestry cluster that is associated with self-reported Caucasian donors.

The donors gave bone marrow, and they were healthy. About this clone itself: The target antigen is unknown.

Study results and caveats: Immune exposure data for these donors was limited to CMV serostatus.

V lost 4 bases, J lost 3 bases, and 7 bases lay in between. In germline, CDR1 is LGHNA, CDR2 YNFKEQ. The CDR3 consists of 13 residues. The PCR was carried out with 60 Vbeta primers and 13 Jbeta primers. Sequencing used immunoSEQ multiplex PCR; TCRdb keeps in-frame clones, though not all of them. Among 110,000 to 150,000 clones listed, roughly 80% were seen once. The origin of this receptor is a woman in her thirties or forties in good health and CMV-seropositive. Sequences were obtained from PBMCs. This sequence joins TRBV4-2 and TRBJ1-3, with D possibly being TRBD1 (6 bases). The CDR3, as DNA: TGTGCCAGCAGCCCAGGGGATGGAAACACCATATATTTT. It yields the protein CASSPGDGNTIYF.